These 17 T cell receptor beta chains were all obtained from the same sample, sequenced in a study of PD-L1 blockade in urothelial cancer. Noted time point: pretreatment peripheral blood. Generated by immunoSEQ multiplex PCR, the TCRdb table keeps only in-frame clones and is missing some. The sample holds some 74,000 clones, about 82% seen once. Specimen: PBMCs, collected around atezolizumab (anti-PD-L1) treatment. These receptors were obtained from a man aged 40-49 years with urothelial cancer.

The chain recombines TRBV7-2 with TRBJ2-3, with 7 nucleotides matching TRBD2. This CDR3 spans 17 amino acids. Per the germline V gene, CDR1 is SGHTA and CDR2 is FQGNSA. With V trimmed by 5 bases and J by 6 bases, 17 bases remained unmatched. CDR3 DNA sequence: TGTGCCAGCAGCACCCGGCTGGGGGGAGGGGCCGGGGATACGCAGTATTTT. It encodes CASSTRLGGGAGDTQYF.

V gene TRBV6-5 combines with J gene TRBJ1-5; 7 nucleotides match TRBD1. This CDR3 region has 13 residues. Germline CDR1 and CDR2: MNHEY and SVGAGI. The V gene end was trimmed by 6 bases and the J gene end by 4 bases; junction bases not matched to a gene: 3. In DNA form, the CDR3 reads TGTGCCAGCAGAGAGACAGGGAATCAGCCCCAGCATTTT. Protein sequence: CASRETGNQPQHF.

The chain uses TRBV7-3 and TRBJ2-2, with a possible D match to TRBD1 (6 bases). V lost 6 bases, J lost 4 bases, and 15 bases lay in between. Looked up from germline, CDR1 is SGHTA and CDR2 is FQGTGA. The CDR3 runs to 15 residues. CDR3 amino acids: CASSPTGALTGELFF. The CDR3 DNA sequence: TGTGCCAGCAGTCCGACAGGCGCCCTCACCGGGGAGCTGTTTTTT.

A few counts support this clone. The J gene is TRBJ1-1, the V gene TRBV30; D not resolved. Germline V CDR1 and CDR2: GTSNPN, SVGIG (reference sequence). This CDR3 has 11 residues. The ends were cut back, 8 bases at V and 1 base at J, with 8 bases in the middle. The CDR3 bases are TGTGCCCGACGGGAGAACACTGAAGCTTTCTTT. It is translated as CARRENTEAFF. Combining the CDR3 with reference TRBV30 and TRBJ1-1 gives the whole variable domain SQTIHQWPATLVQPVGSPLSLECTVEGTSNPNLYWYRQAAGRGLQLLFYSVGIGQISSEVPQNLSASRPQDRQFILSSKKLLLSDSGFYLCARRENTEAFFGQGTRLTVV.

The J gene is TRBJ2-7, the V gene TRBV5-3; the match to TRBD2 covers 9 bases. TRBV5-3 is designated an ORF whose function remains uncertain. J gave up 7 bases and V 0 bases, and 11 bases lay outside the gene matches. This CDR3 spans 16 amino acids. The CDR3 spells CARSLGGRTSVEEQYF. In DNA, the CDR3 is TGTGCCAGAAGCTTGGGTGGGCGGACTAGCGTGGAGGAGCAGTACTTC.

The rearrangement uses TRBV4-1 and TRBJ1-2; 7 bases are shared with TRBD1. CDR1 is MGHRA, CDR2 YSYEKL, per germline. The CDR3 consists of 19 residues. Losses at the gene ends were 4 bases for V and 8 bases for J; bases not matched to a gene: 25. The CDR3 nucleotides are TGCGCCAGCAGCCCCCCAAGTGGGGAGAGACAGGGAAGCTCAAGGGGCTACACCTTC. Amino acids: CASSPPSGERQGSSRGYTF.

The chain carries TRBV5-6 and TRBJ1-1, with D tentatively TRBD1 (6 bases). From germline, CDR1 is SGHDT and CDR2 YYEEEE. The CDR3 contains 13 residues. V was clipped by 0 bases and J by 6 bases, with 9 bases between them. The CDR3 DNA follows: TGTGCCAGCAGCTTGGTCTCAGGGGCTGAAGCTTTCTTT. Protein: CASSLVSGAEAFF.

The CDR3 sequence is CASSQGPAQPQHF. As DNA, the CDR3 is TGCGCCAGCTCACAGGGCCCGGCTCAGCCCCAGCATTTT. This chain uses TRBV5-1 with TRBJ1-5; the D gene is possibly TRBD1 (6 bases). Germline loops: CDR1 SGHRS, CDR2 YFSETQ. The CDR3 is 13 amino acids. Trimming left V 7 bases short and J 6 bases short, with 14 bases between.

CDR3 in DNA: TGTGCCAGCAGTTTATCAGGAAACAGAATTAGTGGCTACACCTTC. Its protein is CASSLSGNRISGYTF. The chain joins TRBV27 to TRBJ1-2; no clear D. The CDR3 contains 15 residues. Germline V gene lookup returns CDR1 MNHEY and CDR2 SMNVEV (reference sequence). Trimming cost V 0 bases and J 7 bases, with 15 bases left between them.

The chain is built from TRBV19 and TRBJ2-7; 11 bases match TRBD1. The V segment lost 2 bases and the J segment 5 bases; nucleotides outside the gene matches: 5. The CDR3 length is 15 residues. The V gene's germline CDR1 is LNHDA and CDR2 SQIVND (reference sequence). The CDR3 DNA is TGTGCCAGTAGTATATCCGGGACAGGGGGTGACGAGCAGTACTTC. It specifies CASSISGTGGDEQYF. The complete variable domain, with remaining parts taken from reference TRBV19 and TRBJ2-7, reads DGGITQSPKYLFRKEGQNVTLSCEQNLNHDAMYWYRQDPGQGLRLIYYSQIVNDFQKGDIAEGYSVSREKKESFPLTVTSAQKNPTAFYLCASSISGTGGDEQYFGPGTRLTVT.

The chain is built from TRBV27 and TRBJ1-1; D perhaps matches TRBD1 (6 bases). From germline, CDR1 is MNHEY and CDR2 SMNVEV (reference sequence). The CDR3 runs to 16 residues. Trimming pared 2 bases from V and 7 bases from J, leaving 20 bases between. The DNA for the CDR3 is TGTGCCAGCAGTTTAAGGGGAGGGGGACCTGTCTATGAAGCTTTCTTT. Translating it yields CASSLRGGGPVYEAFF.

The rearrangement links TRBV14 to TRBJ2-5; TRBD2 is a possible D gene (5 bases). Germline V CDR1 and CDR2: SGHDN, FVKESK. The CDR3 is 13 residues long. V lost 4 bases and J 7 bases, leaving 13 bases between the germline ends. In DNA form, the CDR3 reads TGTGCCAGCAGCCGGGATGAGGGTACGACCCAGTACTTC. This sequence encodes CASSRDEGTTQYF. Together with reference TRBV14 and TRBJ2-5, the CDR3 gives the full variable domain: EAGVTQFPSHSVIEKGQTVTLRCDPISGHDNLYWYRRVMGKEIKFLLHFVKESKQDESGMPNNRFLAERTGGTYSTLKVQPAELEDSGVYFCASSRDEGTTQYFGPGTRLLVL.

As concerns this clone: At the DNA level, this CDR3 is encoded by other sequences in the same sample as well. This chain connects TRBV28 to TRBJ2-7; 9 nucleotides match TRBD2. CDR3 length: 14 amino acids. V lost 3 bases, J lost 0 bases, and 0 bases stayed unmatched. Germline CDR1 reads MDHEN; CDR2 reads SYDVKM. The CDR3 loop is CASSFSGSSYEQYF. CDR3 DNA: TGTGCCAGCAGTTTTAGCGGGAGCTCCTACGAGCAGTACTTC.

The chain is built from TRBV28 and TRBJ1-5, with 7 bases aligning to TRBD1. This CDR3 spans 15 amino acids. Trimming cost V 5 bases and J 4 bases; bases outside gene matches: 8. Germline V gives CDR1 MDHEN, CDR2 SYDVKM. CDR3: CASSGDSPPNQPQHF. DNA of the CDR3: TGTGCCAGCAGTGGGGACAGCCCACCGAATCAGCCCCAGCATTTT.

CDR3 sequence reads: CASRIPGRDKRIGTQYF. The CDR3 DNA follows: TGTGCCAGCAGGATACCCGGCCGGGACAAGAGGATTGGTACGCAGTATTTT. The chain has TRBV11-2 and TRBJ2-3; D is possibly TRBD1 (6 bases). The CDR3 consists of 17 residues. The ends were cut back, 6 bases at V and 8 bases at J, with 27 bases in the middle. Germline CDR1 SGHAT, CDR2 FQNNGV.

The chain combines TRBV5-4 with TRBJ2-1; 13 positions match TRBD2. V dropped 2 bases and J dropped 6; count of bases not matched to a gene: 14. CDR1 is SGHNT and CDR2 is YYREEE in the germline V gene (reference sequence). There are 19 residues in the CDR3. CDR3 sequence: CASSLDSLTTSGRTNEQFF. As DNA, the CDR3 is TGTGCCAGCAGCTTAGATTCCCTAACGACTAGCGGGAGGACCAATGAGCAGTTCTTC.

This clone was detected once. The rearrangement joins TRBV7-6 to TRBJ2-7; a weak D match, TRBD2 (6 bases). V was shortened by 3 bases and J by 5 bases, with 14 bases between the two germline ends. Germline CDR1 reads SGHVS; CDR2 reads FNYEAQ. The CDR3 consists of 14 residues. Here the CDR3 reads CASSLEGSGDEQYF. The DNA of the CDR3 is TGTGCCAGCAGCTTGGAGGGAAGCGGCGACGAGCAGTACTTC.